The clone carrying this T cell receptor beta chain was counted ten times or more. Antigen unknown. The data originate from a study of spatial heterogeneity in lung cancer. Study as a whole: Sequence detection consistently recorded a greater number of beta-chain than alpha-chain sequences. Raw sequencing reads included, on average, more than 9.5 appearances of each unique TCR and UMI combination. Study-level points and caveats: The study found that expanded intratumoral alpha and beta TCR counts tracked tumor mutation counts.

All TCR cDNA molecules were individually tagged with a unique molecular identifier. TCRdb re-called the 5' RACE reads with MiXCR, one entry per CDR3 protein. The table records over 10,000 distinct CDR3 sequences, about 5% of them present only once. The germline V gene has CDR1 SGHTA and CDR2 FQGNSA. The ends were cut back, 5 bases at V and 2 bases at J, with 8 bases in the middle. This CDR3 is 13 amino acids long. The sample's time point: sample taken at primary tumor resection. Sequencing covered unsorted whole RNA taken from tumor, nontumor lung or frozen PBMC. The chain uses TRBV7-2 and TRBJ2-3; D uncertain. The sequence was collected from a male donor with early-stage non-small cell lung cancer. The sample consisted of lung tumor tissue, taken at surgery. The CDR3 nucleotides are TGTGCCAGCAGCACGAGAAACACAGATACGCAGTATTTT. This codes for CASSTRNTDTQYF.